The 22 T cell receptor beta chains given below trace back to one sample, sequenced in a study of human T cells and chemical hapten exposure. Each CDR3 protein is one row after TCRdb ran MiXCR on the RACE reads. Here the sample spans approximately 71,000 distinct CDR3 sequences, roughly 9.2% being singletons. Time point here: patch test 1, 2 weeks after DPC sensitization. Treatment defined: therapeutic diphenylcyclopropenone sensitization with weekly scalp DPC. Sequenced here: whole blood, sampled in connection with sensitization to the hapten diphenylcyclopropenone (DPC). The receptors come from a woman between 40 and 55 years old with alopecia areata. Some clones in this sample may be carry-over from other donors' samples.

This clonotype was recorded many times. V gene TRBV5-1 combines with J gene TRBJ2-7; TRBD1 or TRBD2 may be the D gene (5 bases each). The CDR3 has 15 residues. The germline V and J ends were trimmed by 0 bases and 2 bases, with 12 bases remaining between them. Germline CDR1 and CDR2: SGHRS and YFSETQ. DNA for the CDR3: TGCGCCAGCAGCTTGGCCATAGGGGACGCCTACGAGCAGTACTTC. Protein product: CASSLAIGDAYEQYF.

This clonotype was detected ten times or more. V is TRBV3-1 and J is TRBJ1-2; D may be TRBD1 (6 bases). The CDR3 sequence is 17 residues long. Germline CDR1 is LGHDT and CDR2 is YNNKEL (reference sequence). Trimming left V 3 bases short and J 4 bases short, with 21 bases between. CDR3 protein: CASSQMGPTGASYGYTF. CDR3 nucleotide sequence: TGTGCCAGCAGCCAGATGGGCCCGACAGGCGCCAGCTATGGCTACACCTTC.

This clonotype was seen a few times. The junction shows a germline mismatch at one end, possibly a read error. This chain links TRBV7-7 with TRBJ2-5; 11 nucleotides line up with TRBD2. CDR3 size: 18 residues. Germline CDR1 and CDR2: SSHAT and FNYEAQ (reference sequence). CDR3 amino acids: CASSLGGLAALGFETQYF. In nucleotides, the CDR3 is TGTGCTAGCAGCTTAGGGGGACTAGCGGCGCTTGGGTTCGAGACCCAGTACTTC.

The table lists this clonotype with many counts. The CDR3 protein is CASSVVFRFSNQPQHF. Written as DNA, the CDR3 is TGTGCCAGCAGCGTAGTTTTCAGATTTAGCAATCAGCCCCAGCATTTT. The V gene is TRBV9, the J gene TRBJ1-5; D not resolved. Trimming took 0 bases from V and 0 from J, leaving 10 bases between them. The CDR3 is 16 amino acids. Germline CDR1 and CDR2: SGDLS and YYNGEE.

This clonotype was picked up many times. The genes are TRBV11-2 and TRBJ2-3; 16 bases align to TRBD2. J gave up 1 base and V 4 bases, and 11 bases lay outside the gene matches. The CDR3 length is 20 residues. Germline V gene lookup returns CDR1 SGHAT and CDR2 FQNNGV. In nucleotides, the CDR3 is TGTGCCAGCAGCTCCCACCTGACCGGGACTAGCGGGGGGGGCACAGATACGCAGTATTTT. Its protein product is CASSSHLTGTSGGGTDTQYF.

This clonotype was seen at least ten times. This chain links TRBV25-1 with TRBJ2-3; D is unresolved. V was trimmed by 3 bases and J by 0 bases, leaving 7 bases between them. The CDR3 is 14 residues long. The germline CDR1 and CDR2 sequences are MGHDK and SYGVNS. DNA of the CDR3: TGTGCCAGCAGTGAGTCTATAAGCACAGATACGCAGTATTTT. This gives the protein CASSESISTDTQYF.

This clonotype has only a few counts. The chain combines TRBV29-1 with TRBJ1-2; D call uncertain. V lost 6 bases, J lost 8 bases, and 19 bases lay in between. The CDR3 loop spans 13 amino acids. Germline V lookup: CDR1 SQVTM, CDR2 ANQGSEA. CDR3 sequence: CSVDTVAPGGYTF. Written as DNA, the CDR3 is TGCAGCGTGGATACGGTAGCTCCGGGAGGCTACACCTTC.

This clonotype appeared a few times. This rearrangement joins TRBV20-1 to TRBJ1-2; D gene ambiguous. The CDR3 has 11 amino acids. Trimming stripped 5 bases from V and 4 bases from J, with 8 bases between. Germline V gene lookup returns CDR1 DFQATT and CDR2 SNEGSKA (reference sequence). The CDR3 sequence: CSALLGYGYTF. The CDR3 coding sequence is TGCAGTGCTCTCTTAGGCTATGGCTACACCTTC.

The chain links TRBV28 to TRBJ2-4; TRBD2 might be the D (7 bases). There are 13 residues in the CDR3. In germline, CDR1 is MDHEN, CDR2 SYDVKM. The V end was cut by 3 bases, the J end by 8 bases, with 11 bases between. CDR3 amino acids: CASSFIGGDIQYF. The CDR3 DNA sequence: TGTGCCAGCAGTTTCATAGGGGGGGACATTCAGTACTTC. Based on the CDR3 plus reference TRBV28 and TRBJ2-4, the full variable domain is DVKVTQSSRYLVKRTGEKVFLECVQDMDHENMFWYRQDPGLGLRLIYFSYDVKMKEKGDIPEGYSVSREKKERFSLILESASTNQTSMYLCASSFIGGDIQYFGAGTRLSVL.

CDR3 residues: CASSQDSPWTSGANVLTF. The CDR3 DNA reads TGTGCCAGCAGCCAAGATAGCCCATGGACCTCTGGGGCCAACGTCCTGACTTTC. The V call is TRBV3-1, the J call TRBJ2-6, with D uncertain. The CDR3 contains 18 residues. Looked up from germline, CDR1 is LGHDT and CDR2 is YNNKEL (reference sequence). V gave up 0 bases and J gave up 0 bases, with 12 bases separating them.

The sample holds many counts of this clonotype. This chain connects TRBV30 to TRBJ1-5; D is unclear. The CDR3 is 15 residues long. V was cut by 7 bases and J by 2 bases, with 18 bases left in between. Germline V CDR1 and CDR2: GTSNPN, SVGIG (reference sequence). The CDR3 spells CAFAVSGGGNQPQHF. The CDR3 DNA follows: TGTGCCTTCGCGGTCTCCGGAGGAGGCAATCAGCCCCAGCATTTT.

This chain links TRBV2 with TRBJ2-7; D ambiguous. The CDR3 totals 11 residues. CDR1 is SNHLY and CDR2 is FYNNEI in the germline V gene. The V end was cut by 5 bases, the J end by 5 bases, with 7 bases between. This chain's CDR3 is CASSIVDEQYF. The DNA for the CDR3 is TGTGCCAGCAGTATCGTAGACGAGCAGTACTTC.

There are many counts of this clonotype. This chain links TRBV5-5 with TRBJ1-1; TRBD1 is a possible D gene (6 bases). Germline values: CDR1 SGHKS, CDR2 YYEKEE (reference sequence). The CDR3 consists of 14 residues. Trimming pared 4 bases from V and 7 bases from J, leaving 17 bases between. The CDR3 region has the DNA TGTGCCAGCAGCCGGACAGACTCTTACATTGAAGCTTTCTTT. Encoded protein: CASSRTDSYIEAFF.

This clonotype was counted ten times or more. The chain combines TRBV7-2 with TRBJ1-5; D possibly corresponds to TRBD1 (5 bases). Germline CDR1 and CDR2: SGHTA and FQGNSA. V dropped 0 bases and J dropped 6 bases, with 12 bases sitting between them. CDR3 length: 15 amino acids. CDR3 sequence: CASSLAGQGGQPQHF. CDR3 sequence (DNA): TGTGCCAGCAGCTTAGCCGGTCAGGGAGGTCAGCCCCAGCATTTT.

This clonotype was counted a few times. This chain uses TRBV7-2 with TRBJ2-7; the D call may be TRBD1 or TRBD2 (5 bases each). CDR1 SGHTA and CDR2 FQGNSA come from the germline V gene. CDR3 length: 13 amino acids. Trimming pared 3 bases from V and 2 bases from J, leaving 8 bases between. CDR3 DNA: TGTGCCAGCAGCTTTGGGGGAACCTACGAGCAGTACTTC. Encoded protein: CASSFGGTYEQYF.

This clonotype was picked up many times. The chain carries TRBV6-2 or TRBV6-3 and TRBJ2-7, with a possible D match to TRBD1 (6 bases). Germline CDR1 is MNHEY and CDR2 is SVGEGT. Trimming removed 5 bases at V and 0 bases at J, with 14 bases between. The CDR3 runs to 15 residues. The CDR3 sequence: CASSPRVGASYEQYF. The CDR3 DNA follows: TGTGCCAGCAGTCCAAGGGTGGGGGCCTCCTACGAGCAGTACTTC.

This rearrangement joins TRBV29-1 to TRBJ2-7; D gene uncertain. V shed 4 bases and J shed 0 bases, with 7 bases lying between them. CDR1 is SQVTM, CDR2 ANQGSEA, per germline. The CDR3 is 12 residues long. CDR3 sequence: CSVGLSSYEQYF. In DNA form, the CDR3 reads TGCAGCGTTGGGCTAAGCTCCTACGAGCAGTACTTC.

There are many counts of this clonotype. The genes are TRBV10-3 and TRBJ2-5, with TRBD2 matching over 9 bases. This CDR3 contains 15 residues. The V gene's germline CDR1 is ENHRY and CDR2 SYGVKD. The trim removed 6 bases at V and 1 base at J, leaving 6 bases unmatched. In nucleotides, the CDR3 is TGTGCCATCAGCCGCCTAGCGGGGATCCAAGAGACCCAGTACTTC. Translation: CAISRLAGIQETQYF.

The sample holds many counts of this clonotype. CDR3 sequence (DNA): TGTGCCATCCGCGTGGGATCTTATGGCTACACCTTC. This gives the protein CAIRVGSYGYTF. J is TRBJ1-2 and V is TRBV12-3 or TRBV12-4; D not resolved. V dropped 10 bases and J dropped 5 bases, with 14 bases sitting between them. The CDR3 covers 12 residues.

This clonotype has more than one count but fewer than ten. The chain carries TRBV12-2 and TRBJ2-7; the D segment call TRBD2 is taken from the table without a DNA check. TRBV12-2 represents a pseudogene. The CDR3 length is 15 residues. The CDR3 is CASRLAASGSYEQYF. The CDR3 DNA reads TGTGCAAGTCGCTTAGCGGCTAGCGGATCCTACGAGCAGTACTTC.

The chain couples TRBV3-1 to TRBJ2-1; a possible D gene is TRBD2 (7 bases). This CDR3 has 15 residues. CDR1 is LGHDT and CDR2 is YNNKEL in the germline V gene (reference sequence). V lost 0 bases and J lost 5, with 11 bases in between. The CDR3 DNA sequence: TGTGCCAGCAGCCAAGAGGCGGGGGCCAACAATGAGCAGTTCTTC. Protein product: CASSQEAGANNEQFF.

This clonotype appeared many times. V usage is TRBV6-5 and J usage is TRBJ2-2; 9 bases are shared with TRBD2. Trimming took 5 bases from V and 4 from J; bases not matched to a gene: 2. Germline V gene sequence: CDR1 MNHEY, CDR2 SVGAGI. This CDR3 has 14 residues. DNA for the CDR3: TGTGCCAGCAGTGAACTAGCGGGCACCGGGGAGCTGTTTTTT. Residues: CASSELAGTGELFF.